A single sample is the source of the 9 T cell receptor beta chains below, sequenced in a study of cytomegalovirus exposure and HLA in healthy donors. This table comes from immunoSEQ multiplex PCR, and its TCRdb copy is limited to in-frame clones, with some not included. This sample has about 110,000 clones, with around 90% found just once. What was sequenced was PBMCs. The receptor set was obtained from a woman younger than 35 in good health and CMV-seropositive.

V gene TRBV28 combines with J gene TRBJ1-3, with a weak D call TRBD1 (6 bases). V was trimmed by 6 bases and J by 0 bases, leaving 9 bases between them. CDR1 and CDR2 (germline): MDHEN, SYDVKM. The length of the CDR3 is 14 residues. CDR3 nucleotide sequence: TGTGCCAGCAGCCCGGACAGCTCTGGAAACACCATATATTTT. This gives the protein CASSPDSSGNTIYF.

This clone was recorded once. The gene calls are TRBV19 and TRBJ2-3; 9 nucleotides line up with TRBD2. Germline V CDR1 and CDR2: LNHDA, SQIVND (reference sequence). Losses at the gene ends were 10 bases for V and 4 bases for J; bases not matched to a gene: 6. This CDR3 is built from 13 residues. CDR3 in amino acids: CATAGGHADTQYF. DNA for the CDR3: TGTGCCACCGCGGGGGGGCACGCAGATACGCAGTATTTT.

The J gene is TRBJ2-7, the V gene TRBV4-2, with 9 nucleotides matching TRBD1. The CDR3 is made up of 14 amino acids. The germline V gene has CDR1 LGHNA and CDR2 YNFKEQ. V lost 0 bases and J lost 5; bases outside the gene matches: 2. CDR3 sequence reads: CASSQEGTGNEQYF. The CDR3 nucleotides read TGTGCCAGCAGCCAAGAAGGGACAGGGAACGAGCAGTACTTC.

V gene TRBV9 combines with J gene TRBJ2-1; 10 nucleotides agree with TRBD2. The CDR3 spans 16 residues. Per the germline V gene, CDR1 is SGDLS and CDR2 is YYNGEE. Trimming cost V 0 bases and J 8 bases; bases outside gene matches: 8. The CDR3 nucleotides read TGTGCCAGCAGCGTAGGGGTTAGCGGGGGGAGGGATGAGCAGTTCTTC. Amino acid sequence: CASSVGVSGGRDEQFF.

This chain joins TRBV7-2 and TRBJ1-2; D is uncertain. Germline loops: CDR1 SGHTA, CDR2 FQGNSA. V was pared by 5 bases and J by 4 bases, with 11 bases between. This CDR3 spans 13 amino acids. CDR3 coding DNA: TGTGCCAGCAGCCCCCAGGAAAGCTATGGCTACACCTTC. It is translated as CASSPQESYGYTF.

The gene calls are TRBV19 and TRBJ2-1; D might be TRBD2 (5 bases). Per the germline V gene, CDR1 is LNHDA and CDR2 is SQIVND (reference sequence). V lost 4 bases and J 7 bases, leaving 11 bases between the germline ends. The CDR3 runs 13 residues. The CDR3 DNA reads TGTGCCAGTAGTAGTCTAGCTGTGAATGAGCAGTTCTTC. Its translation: CASSSLAVNEQFF.

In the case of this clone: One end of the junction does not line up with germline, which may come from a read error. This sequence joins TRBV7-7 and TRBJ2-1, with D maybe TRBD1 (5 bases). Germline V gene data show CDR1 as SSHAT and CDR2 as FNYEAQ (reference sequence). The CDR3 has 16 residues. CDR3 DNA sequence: TGTGCTAGCAGCTTCGCCCCCACCGTCAGGGCCAATGAGCAGTTCTTC. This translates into CASSFAPTVRANEQFF.

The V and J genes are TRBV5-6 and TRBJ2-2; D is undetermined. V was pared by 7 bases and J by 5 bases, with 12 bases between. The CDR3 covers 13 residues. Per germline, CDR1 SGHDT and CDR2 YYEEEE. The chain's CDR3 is CASCTWLTGELFF. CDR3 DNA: TGTGCCAGCTGCACCTGGCTGACCGGGGAGCTGTTTTTT.

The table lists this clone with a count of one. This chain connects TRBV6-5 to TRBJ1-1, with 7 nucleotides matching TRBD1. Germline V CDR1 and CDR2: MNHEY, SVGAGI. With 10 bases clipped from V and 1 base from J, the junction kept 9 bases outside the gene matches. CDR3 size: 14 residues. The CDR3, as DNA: TGTGCCACAAAGAAGGGACAGCAGAACACTGAAGCTTTCTTT. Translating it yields CATKKGQQNTEAFF.